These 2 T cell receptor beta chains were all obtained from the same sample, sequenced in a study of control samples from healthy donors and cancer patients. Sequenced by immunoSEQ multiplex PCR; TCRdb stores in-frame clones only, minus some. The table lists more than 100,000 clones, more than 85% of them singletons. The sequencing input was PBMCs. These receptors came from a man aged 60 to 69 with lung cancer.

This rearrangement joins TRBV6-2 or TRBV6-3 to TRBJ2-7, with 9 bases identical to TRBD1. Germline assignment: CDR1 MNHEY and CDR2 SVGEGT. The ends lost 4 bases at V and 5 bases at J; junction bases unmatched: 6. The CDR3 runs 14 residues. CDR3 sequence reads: CASSLDRGTDEQYF. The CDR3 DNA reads TGTGCCAGCAGTTTGGACAGGGGTACCGACGAGCAGTACTTC.

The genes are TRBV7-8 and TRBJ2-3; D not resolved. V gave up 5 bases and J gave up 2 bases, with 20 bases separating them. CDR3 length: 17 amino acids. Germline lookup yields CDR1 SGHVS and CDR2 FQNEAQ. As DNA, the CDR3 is TGTGCCAGCAGCACGTTAATAATTCCTGGGGACACAGATACGCAGTATTTT. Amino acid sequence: CASSTLIIPGDTDTQYF.